This T cell receptor beta chain was documented in a study of CD8 T cells in ankylosing spondylitis (dated by TCRdb to about 2017). For the study in its entirety: The study set out to find disease-linked TCR variants by profiling T cell receptor beta repertoires in ankylosing spondylitis patients and healthy donors. The whole study cohort included 108 healthy donors and roughly 24 ankylosing spondylitis patients. Samples of peripheral blood were taken, and for ankylosing spondylitis patients, synovial fluid was collected as well.

A few counts support this clonotype. Its antigen is still unknown. Per-nucleotide qualities are absent, and no much larger clonotype sits a single base away. Sequenced using an Illumina HiSeq 2500. Quantitative 5'-RACE with molecular barcodes was the method used to prepare the TCR beta libraries. The study's own analysis went as follows. A new computational method, built on a probabilistic model of VDJ rearrangement, was used to identify disease-linked TCR variants. TCRdb cleaned the public reads at Q25 with fastp, built clones with MiXCR and kept in-frame beta chains. Rows with a matching CDR3 protein are joined into one entry that keeps the most common DNA and genes. TCRdb, not the authors, supplied the V and J calls. Within this sample are 300,000 to 400,000 distinct CDR3 sequences, with over 12% of them counted one time only. The ten largest clones take up about 1% of the sample. V and J are trimmed by 5 bases and 11 bases, and the gene matches miss 9 bases of the junction. The CDR3 measures 15 amino acids from cysteine to phenylalanine. Here the CDR3 DNA is all that survives: 45 bases in frame from base 1. CDR1 and CDR2 are drawn from the germline V gene: SGHVS, FQNEAQ.

Overall study outcomes, separate from this receptor: A TCR beta motif of fewer than 10 highly homologous amino acid variants appeared characteristic of blood from ankylosing spondylitis patients. Some motif variants had previously been reported in the synovial fluid and blood of reactive arthritis patients, which suggests shared mechanisms of disease initiation. In peripheral blood, the disease-linked clones were found at relatively low frequencies and had a CD8+ phenotype. According to the report, matched synovial fluid samples from ankylosing spondylitis patients were significantly enriched for the disease-linked clones.

Source material: blood, either unsorted or a sorted T cell fraction (not recorded which). The V and J segments used are TRBV7-8 and TRBJ2-6; 10 nucleotides in the junction match TRBD1. The origin of this receptor is a male donor with ankylosing spondylitis or in good health (not recorded which). DNA sequence: TGTGCCAGCAGCCGCTCCGGGACAGGGGTAGACGTCCTGACTTTC. Translated, it gives CASSRSGTGVDVLTF.